This T cell receptor beta chain came from a study of shared clonotypes between healthy human individuals. Across the study: Used for every donor were three CD4 naive, three CD4 memory, two CD8 naive and one CD8 memory plate.

Germline CDR1 reads SGDLS; CDR2 reads YYNGEE. This CDR3 is 16 amino acids long. V lost 4 bases to trimming and J lost 1 base, with 15 bases between them. Here immunoSEQ multiplex PCR was the method, and the copy in TCRdb shows in-frame clones only, minus some. The table shows roughly 1 million clones, with around 74% occurring only once. Sequenced input: memory CD4+ T cells sorted from blood. Subset: CD45RA-negative fraction. The gene calls are TRBV9 and TRBJ1-3, with TRBD1 as a possible D gene (6 bases). The source of this sequence is a man in his late teens or twenties in good health. The CDR3 reads CASSLGGGASGNTIYF. CDR3 in DNA: TGTGCCAGCAGCTTGGGTGGGGGGGCTTCTGGAAACACCATATATTTT.